This T cell receptor beta chain appears in the sequencing data of a study of early T cells in non-severe SARS-CoV-2 infection. Study-level background: Investigators sequenced bulk RNA drawn from unsorted whole blood, and chains remained unpaired. General study results and limits: VDJdb matching, biased toward anti-spike CD8 responses, missed private and CD4 specificities.

CDR3 length: 17 residues. Germline V gene lookup returns CDR1 KGHDR and CDR2 SFDVKD. V lost 3 bases and J 2 bases, leaving 17 bases between the germline ends. This clonotype was recorded at least ten times. What it binds is unknown. TCRdb analysed the 5' RACE reads with MiXCR anew, one entry per CDR3 protein. The sample records 70,000 to 95,000 distinct CDR3 sequences, around 11% being singletons. The chain joins TRBV24-1 to TRBJ2-3; D gene unclear. The source of this sequence is an adult who was a healthcare worker with PCR-confirmed SARS-CoV-2 infection or an uninfected control (not recorded which). The sequenced sample was whole blood. The CDR3 nucleotides are TGTGCCACCAGTGATCGCCAATGGTACAGCCACACAGATACGCAGTATTTT. Protein: CATSDRQWYSHTDTQYF.